The TCR beta chain under discussion was sequenced for a study of T cell clonality in common variable immunodeficiency. Overall study findings and caveats: T cell subpopulation sequencing would be needed to explain CVID clonality. Reportedly, TCR beta sequences from common variable immunodeficiency showed fewer deletions and N-nucleotide insertions. Compared with controls, CVID subjects had fewer shared TCRbeta clones.

CVID and control samples used equivalent genomic DNA input. Libraries were prepared by immunoSEQ multiplex PCR; TCRdb keeps only in-frame clonotypes and omits some of them. This sample comprises approximately 30,000 clones, none seen once only. The CDR3 length is 13 residues. V was cut by 4 bases and J by 6 bases, with 13 bases left in between. Germline V lookup: CDR1 SNHLY, CDR2 FYNNEI. A note on this clone: Its antigen is not identified. The read falls 3 residues short of the CDR3 end, and the missing part is taken from the germline J gene.

This chain links TRBV2 with TRBJ2-7; no firm D call. The receptor was isolated from a human donor with common variable immunodeficiency. The sample taken for sequencing was peripheral blood mononuclear cells. The sequenced CDR3 bases are TGTGCCAGCAGTGTAACGTCCATGGCCGAG. Encoded protein: CASSVTSMAE. The CDR3 as a whole reads CASSVTSMAEQYF.